One and the same sample provided the 24 T cell receptor beta chains below, sequenced in a study of early T cells in non-severe SARS-CoV-2 infection. TCRdb recomputed calls from the 5' RACE reads with MiXCR, one row per CDR3 protein. This sample yields roughly 26,000 distinct CDR3 sequences, of which 4% to 5% are seen a single time; 6.2% belongs to the top ten. The sample consisted of whole blood. Every receptor here comes from an adult who was a healthcare worker with PCR-confirmed SARS-CoV-2 infection or an uninfected control (not recorded which).

In its sample, this clonotype was seen many times. The J gene is TRBJ1-1, the V gene TRBV7-3, with a tentative D call TRBD1 (6 bases). This CDR3 has 13 residues. Germline CDR1 SGHTA, CDR2 FQGTGA. Trimming removed 2 bases at V and 5 bases at J, with 9 bases between. The CDR3 region is CASSLQGGTEAFF. In DNA form, the CDR3 reads TGTGCCAGCAGCTTACAAGGGGGGACTGAAGCTTTCTTT.

The table lists this clonotype with a few counts. This chain connects TRBV7-2 to TRBJ2-4; D is ambiguous. The ends were cut back, 1 base at V and 0 bases at J, with 7 bases in the middle. Germline V gene sequence: CDR1 SGHTA, CDR2 FQGNSA. The CDR3 extends over 15 amino acids. This CDR3 is CASSLGPGAKNIQYF. The CDR3, as DNA: TGTGCCAGCAGCTTAGGGCCGGGAGCCAAAAACATTCAGTACTTC.

This clonotype has a count of ten or more. The chain employs TRBV20-1 and TRBJ2-1; 8 bases are shared with TRBD2. The CDR3 sequence is 14 residues long. V shed 5 bases and J 0 bases; nucleotides not matched to a gene: 3. Per the germline V gene, CDR1 is DFQATT and CDR2 is SNEGSKA (reference sequence). CDR3: CSAVGTSSYNEQFF. The DNA of the CDR3 is TGCAGTGCTGTCGGGACTAGCTCCTACAATGAGCAGTTCTTC.

This clonotype was recorded at least ten times. This chain connects TRBV7-3 to TRBJ2-7; a weak D match, TRBD2 (5 bases). CDR1 and CDR2 (germline): SGHTA, FQGTGA. V was clipped by 0 bases and J by 6 bases, with 12 bases between them. The CDR3 spans 14 residues. The CDR3 loop reads CASSLTGGLSEQYF. The CDR3, as DNA: TGTGCCAGCAGCTTAACGGGCGGACTGAGCGAGCAGTACTTC.

This clonotype was detected many times. J is TRBJ2-3 and V is TRBV2, with a tentative D call TRBD2 (6 bases). Germline V gene sequence: CDR1 SNHLY, CDR2 FYNNEI. CDR3 length: 14 amino acids. V gave up 6 bases and J gave up 6 bases, with 16 bases separating them. CDR3: CASSLLAKADTQYF. As DNA, the CDR3 is TGTGCCAGCAGCCTACTAGCAAAGGCGGATACGCAGTATTTT.

The chain couples TRBV14 to TRBJ2-3; D is ambiguous. Germline V lookup: CDR1 SGHDN, CDR2 FVKESK. The length of the CDR3 is 13 residues. V lost 3 bases and J 2 bases, leaving 6 bases between the germline ends. CDR3 coding DNA: TGTGCCAGCAGCCACCTGTTCACAGATACGCAGTATTTT. Protein: CASSHLFTDTQYF. Combining the CDR3 with reference TRBV14 and TRBJ2-3 gives the whole variable domain EAGVTQFPSHSVIEKGQTVTLRCDPISGHDNLYWYRRVMGKEIKFLLHFVKESKQDESGMPNNRFLAERTGGTYSTLKVQPAELEDSGVYFCASSHLFTDTQYFGPGTRLTVL.

This clonotype was observed a handful of times. The chain has TRBV4-2 and TRBJ2-3; TRBD1 agrees at 9 bases. CDR1 and CDR2 from the germline V gene are LGHNA and YNFKEQ. V lost 2 bases, J lost 4 bases, and 10 bases stayed unmatched. The CDR3 is made up of 17 amino acids. The CDR3 here is CASSQLEGTGTPDTQYF. The DNA for the CDR3 is TGTGCCAGCAGCCAACTGGAAGGGACAGGGACCCCAGATACGCAGTATTTT.

Within the sample, this clonotype is medium-sized (0.01 to 0.1%). The chain employs TRBV6-2 or TRBV6-3 and TRBJ2-2; 7 positions agree with TRBD1. The CDR3 is made up of 14 amino acids. Germline V gene data show CDR1 as MNHEY and CDR2 as SVGEGT. V was clipped by 5 bases and J by 5 bases; unmatched bases: 5. This chain's CDR3 is CASSTQGWTGELFF. CDR3 bases: TGTGCCAGCAGTACACAGGGGTGGACCGGGGAGCTGTTTTTT.

This clonotype was counted ten times or more. V usage is TRBV29-1 and J usage is TRBJ1-1; possibly TRBD1 for D (5 bases). The CDR3 length is 13 residues. The V end was cut by 1 base, the J end by 2 bases, with 8 bases between. Germline assignment: CDR1 SQVTM and CDR2 ANQGSEA. The CDR3 spells CSVEGQSNTEAFF. The DNA for the CDR3 is TGCAGCGTTGAAGGACAGTCAAACACTGAAGCTTTCTTT. The complete variable domain, with remaining parts taken from reference TRBV29-1 and TRBJ1-1, reads SAVISQKPSRDICQRGTSLTIQCQVDSQVTMMFWYRQQPGQSLTLIATANQGSEATYESGFVIDKFPISRPNLTFSTLTVSNMSPEDSSIYLCSVEGQSNTEAFFGQGTRLTVV.

This clonotype was counted at least ten times. A junction end diverges from the germline sequence, so it may reflect a read error. The rearrangement uses TRBV7-7 and TRBJ1-1, with TRBD1 as a possible D gene (5 bases). Germline V lookup: CDR1 SSHAT, CDR2 FNYEAQ (reference sequence). The length of the CDR3 is 16 residues. CDR3 loop: CASSLGRQGTNTEAFF. The DNA for the CDR3 is TGTGCTAGCAGCTTAGGTAGGCAGGGTACTAACACTGAAGCTTTCTTT.

This clonotype rates as medium-sized. V gene TRBV12-3 or TRBV12-4 combines with J gene TRBJ2-7; 7 positions match TRBD1. Losses at the gene ends were 3 bases for V and 4 bases for J; bases not matched to a gene: 6. The CDR3 spans 14 residues. CDR3 loop: CASSFSRGNYEQYF. The CDR3 DNA sequence: TGTGCCAGCAGTTTCTCCAGGGGGAATTACGAGCAGTACTTC.

Ten or more counts support this clonotype. This chain uses TRBV29-1 with TRBJ2-1; 10 positions agree with TRBD2. V shed 2 bases and J 5 bases; nucleotides not matched to a gene: 9. The CDR3 sequence is 16 residues long. Germline-derived CDR1 and CDR2 are SQVTM and ANQGSEA. CDR3 sequence (DNA): TGCAGCGTTGAATTTTTCCTAGCGGGAGTCCACAATGAGCAGTTCTTC. As protein: CSVEFFLAGVHNEQFF.

This clonotype was observed many times. The genes are TRBV19 and TRBJ2-7; D uncertain. V was shortened by 3 bases and J by 1 base, with 13 bases between the two germline ends. The CDR3 is 15 amino acids. Germline V gene sequence: CDR1 LNHDA, CDR2 SQIVND (reference sequence). DNA for the CDR3: TGTGCCAGTAGTATTTCTTCGGGCGGATCCTACGAGCAGTACTTC. Translated: CASSISSGGSYEQYF. The full variable domain, in which reference TRBV19 and TRBJ2-7 provide the parts outside the CDR3, is DGGITQSPKYLFRKEGQNVTLSCEQNLNHDAMYWYRQDPGQGLRLIYYSQIVNDFQKGDIAEGYSVSREKKESFPLTVTSAQKNPTAFYLCASSISSGGSYEQYFGPGTRLTVT.

The CDR3, as DNA: TGCAGTGGACACAGGGCTCCCAGGGGCTACACCTTC. It encodes CSGHRAPRGYTF. V usage is TRBV20-1 and J usage is TRBJ1-2, with D possibly TRBD1 on 6 matching bases. Germline lookup yields CDR1 DFQATT and CDR2 SNEGSKA (reference sequence). V lost 7 bases, J lost 8 bases, and 17 bases lay in between. CDR3 length equals 12 residues.

This clonotype was found a few times. The rearrangement links TRBV19 to TRBJ2-6; either TRBD1 or TRBD2 may fit D (5 bases each). Germline V lookup: CDR1 LNHDA, CDR2 SQIVND (reference sequence). The CDR3 contains 16 residues. V lost 3 bases, J lost 0 bases, and 9 bases lay in between. The CDR3 loop is CASSMLGDSGANVLTF. The CDR3 bases are TGTGCCAGTAGTATGTTGGGGGACTCTGGGGCCAACGTCCTGACTTTC. Complete variable domain (other parts from reference TRBV19 and TRBJ2-6): DGGITQSPKYLFRKEGQNVTLSCEQNLNHDAMYWYRQDPGQGLRLIYYSQIVNDFQKGDIAEGYSVSREKKESFPLTVTSAQKNPTAFYLCASSMLGDSGANVLTFGAGSRLTVL.

In this sample, this clonotype turned up many times. The chain links TRBV6-5 to TRBJ1-2; no firm D call. Per germline, CDR1 MNHEY and CDR2 SVGAGI. Trimming left V 5 bases short and J 5 bases short, with 15 bases between. The CDR3 covers 14 residues. The CDR3 protein is CASSGEDFRYGYTF. CDR3 sequence (DNA): TGTGCCAGCAGTGGGGAGGACTTTCGTTATGGCTACACCTTC.

In this sample, this clonotype turned up a few times. The chain has TRBV13 and TRBJ2-7; the D gene could be TRBD1 or TRBD2 (5 bases each). Germline CDR1 is PRHDT and CDR2 is FYEKMQ (reference sequence). The V end was cut by 1 base, the J end by 0 bases, with 13 bases between. The CDR3 runs 16 residues. This chain's CDR3 is CASSLVVWGSSYEQYF. The DNA of the CDR3 is TGTGCCAGCAGCTTAGTCGTTTGGGGGAGCTCCTACGAGCAGTACTTC.

This clonotype was seen repeatedly, ten times or more. The J gene is TRBJ2-3, the V gene TRBV6-6; 7 nucleotides match TRBD1. The trim removed 2 bases at V and 6 bases at J, leaving 5 bases unmatched. CDR3 length equals 14 residues. Germline V gene data show CDR1 as MNHNY and CDR2 as SVGAGI (reference sequence). In DNA, the CDR3 is TGTGCCAGCAGTTACAGGGGGCAGCGGGATACGCAGTATTTT. Translated, it gives CASSYRGQRDTQYF.

In this sample, this clonotype turned up many times. The V and J genes are TRBV4-1 and TRBJ2-7, with TRBD2 matching 9 bases. This CDR3 is 16 amino acids long. Trimming removed 1 base from V and 4 bases from J; junction bases left unmatched: 8. Germline lookup yields CDR1 MGHRA and CDR2 YSYEKL. The CDR3 protein is CASSQVPAGGSYEQYF. Here the CDR3 DNA reads TGCGCCAGCAGCCAAGTCCCAGCGGGAGGATCTTACGAGCAGTACTTC.

This clonotype was detected ten times or more. The chain couples TRBV19 to TRBJ1-3; no definite D call. The CDR3 is 14 amino acids. Germline V CDR1 and CDR2: LNHDA, SQIVND (reference sequence). The V gene lost 7 bases and the J gene lost 8 bases, with 18 bases spanning the gap. CDR3 protein: CASIAGRLSDTIYF. The CDR3 DNA sequence: TGTGCCAGTATCGCCGGACGGCTTTCCGACACCATATATTTT.

There are many counts of this clonotype. The rearrangement joins TRBV5-1 to TRBJ1-1; D is ambiguous. From germline, CDR1 is SGHRS and CDR2 YFSETQ. V lost 0 bases and J 4 bases, leaving 10 bases between the germline ends. CDR3 length equals 14 residues. CDR3 sequence (DNA): TGCGCCAGCAGCTTGGACCAGGCTGGCACTGAAGCTTTCTTT. Its protein product is CASSLDQAGTEAFF.

The sample holds many counts of this clonotype. The chain employs TRBV20-1 and TRBJ1-2; D remains unclear. The CDR3 loop spans 11 amino acids. Deletions cut 0 bases from V and 1 base from J, with 0 bases between. Germline loops: CDR1 DFQATT, CDR2 SNEGSKA (reference sequence). The DNA for the CDR3 is TGCAGTGCTAGAGATAACTATGGCTACACCTTC. It codes for CSARDNYGYTF.

This clonotype is termed medium-sized (0.01 to 0.1%). The chain uses TRBV6-2 or TRBV6-3 and TRBJ2-1; tentatively, D is TRBD1 or TRBD2 (5 bases each). Trimming shortened V by 1 base and J by 4 bases, and 14 bases separated the two germline ends. The V gene's germline CDR1 is MNHEY and CDR2 SVGEGT. The CDR3 loop spans 16 amino acids. CDR3 coding DNA: TGTGCCAGCAGTTACTTGGGACGGAGCCCATACAATGAGCAGTTCTTC. Translation gives CASSYLGRSPYNEQFF.

This clonotype has a count of ten or more. This chain connects TRBV7-9 to TRBJ2-1; D unresolved. The CDR3 runs to 11 residues. The germline CDR1 and CDR2 sequences are SEHNR and FQNEAQ (reference sequence). Trimming cost V 0 bases and J 12 bases, with 6 bases left between them. This CDR3 is CASSLALVQFF. The CDR3 DNA reads as TGTGCCAGCAGCTTAGCACTCGTGCAGTTCTTC.